This entry lists 22 T cell receptor beta chains sequenced from one sample in a study of human T cells and chemical hapten exposure (dated by TCRdb to the early 2020s). The intended sense of this specimen's time point label: pre-sensitization, week 0. Interpreted using the paper, the treatment or condition label stands for: therapeutic diphenylcyclopropenone sensitization with weekly scalp DPC. Library preparation was by RACE. Sequencing relied on a NextSeq 500. The public reads were run again by TCRdb, first through fastp at Q25 and then through MiXCR, and only productive beta chains were kept. Here each entry gathers all rows of one CDR3 protein and keeps the most common genes and DNA. Within this sample are 300,000 to 450,000 distinct CDR3 sequences, with about 5% of them counted one time only. Over 6.5% of the sample is held by the ten biggest clonotypes. This specimen consisted of whole blood, obtained in connection with sensitization to the hapten diphenylcyclopropenone (DPC). Every receptor here comes from a woman younger than 35 with alopecia areata. Some clones in this sample may be carry-over from other donors' samples.

This clonotype was seen only a few times. CDR3 residues: CASSQDRVKSGSPLHF. Written as DNA, the CDR3 is TGCGCCAGCAGCCAAGATCGAGTGAAGAGCGGCTCACCCCTCCACTTT. The chain joins TRBV4-3 to TRBJ1-6, with D hard to call. The CDR3 length is 16 residues. The germline V and J ends were trimmed by 0 bases and 10 bases, with 16 bases remaining between them. Germline assignment: CDR1 LGHNA and CDR2 YSLEER.

This clonotype was observed at least ten times. This chain links TRBV6-2 or TRBV6-3 with TRBJ2-1; 8 bases fit TRBD1. Per germline, CDR1 MNHEY and CDR2 SVGEGT. This CDR3 is built from 15 residues. Trimming removed 5 bases from V and 2 bases from J; junction bases left unmatched: 5. The CDR3 nucleotides read TGTGCCAGCAGTAGGACAGGGCAAACCTACAATGAGCAGTTCTTC. As protein: CASSRTGQTYNEQFF.

This chain connects TRBV5-8 to TRBJ2-5; the match to TRBD2 covers 8 bases. The V segment lost 1 base and the J segment 1 base; nucleotides outside the gene matches: 6. Looked up from germline, CDR1 is SGHTS and CDR2 is YDEGEE. CDR3 length: 16 residues. The CDR3 spells CASSLYGGGVQETQYF. CDR3 DNA sequence: TGTGCCAGCAGCTTGTACGGGGGGGGCGTCCAAGAGACCCAGTACTTC.

Note on this clonotype: Possible read error: a much larger clone is one base away. The genes are TRBV29-1 and TRBJ1-5, with D maybe TRBD1 (5 bases). This CDR3 spans 15 amino acids. Germline CDR1 reads SQVTM; CDR2 reads ANQGSEA. The CDR3 loop reads CIVTYGDYSNQPQHF. The CDR3 DNA reads TGCATCGTTACATATGGGGACTATAGCAATCAGCCCCAGCATTTT.

This clonotype has a handful of counts. This chain uses TRBV2 with TRBJ2-1; TRBD2 agrees at 11 bases. The junction had 5 bases not matched to a gene; V was cut back by 4 bases and J by 6 bases. The V gene's germline CDR1 is SNHLY and CDR2 FYNNEI. The CDR3 runs to 15 residues. CDR3 region: CASSALLAGVNEQFF. In nucleotides, the CDR3 is TGTGCCAGCAGTGCGTTACTAGCGGGGGTCAATGAGCAGTTCTTC.

The chain combines TRBV7-2 with TRBJ1-1; possibly TRBD1 for D (5 bases). Germline assignment: CDR1 SGHTA and CDR2 FQGNSA. Between the trimmed V and J ends, which lost 5 bases and 0 bases, there was a span of 10 bases. The CDR3 has 14 amino acids. The DNA of the CDR3 is TGTGCCAGCAGCATGGGACTGATGAACACTGAAGCTTTCTTT. Residues: CASSMGLMNTEAFF.

Turning to this clonotype: This may arise from a read error, as a much more abundant clone is one base away. The chain carries TRBV2 and TRBJ1-1; tentative D call: TRBD1 (5 bases). Per the germline V gene, CDR1 is SNHLY and CDR2 is FYNNEI. The CDR3 extends over 15 amino acids. Trimming shortened V by 9 bases and J by 1 base, and 18 bases separated the two germline ends. CDR3 in DNA: TGTGCCAGAGGACCTCAGGGAGGGCAGAACACTGAAGCTTTCTTT. It encodes CARGPQGGQNTEAFF.

The chain combines TRBV7-3 with TRBJ1-1, with TRBD1 as a possible D gene (5 bases). Germline lookup yields CDR1 SGHTA and CDR2 FQGTGA. V was shortened by 5 bases and J by 0 bases, with 7 bases between the two germline ends. This CDR3 contains 13 residues. Here the CDR3 DNA reads TGTGCCAGCAGCGAGGGGATGAACACTGAAGCTTTCTTT. Its protein product is CASSEGMNTEAFF.

This clonotype has more than one count but fewer than ten. The V and J genes are TRBV3-1 and TRBJ2-5; 7 bases are shared with TRBD1. This CDR3 comprises 15 residues. Germline loops: CDR1 LGHDT, CDR2 YNNKEL (reference sequence). V trimming: 5 bases; J trimming: 3 bases; junction bases outside the gene matches: 9. The CDR3 is CASSELRGPEETQYF. DNA of the CDR3: TGTGCCAGCAGCGAGCTTAGGGGGCCCGAAGAGACCCAGTACTTC.

The V gene is TRBV6-5, the J gene TRBJ1-2; no reliable D call. The CDR3 loop spans 15 amino acids. Trimming removed 10 bases from V and 0 bases from J, with 18 bases in between. Germline V gene lookup returns CDR1 MNHEY and CDR2 SVGAGI. CDR3 sequence (DNA): TGTGCCACCACCCCTCAAAGTGGGGCTAACTATGGCTACACCTTC. Encoded protein: CATTPQSGANYGYTF.

This clonotype appeared many times. V and J are TRBV5-1 and TRBJ2-7, with D hard to call. The germline V gene has CDR1 SGHRS and CDR2 YFSETQ. Trimming cost V 0 bases and J 7 bases, with 14 bases left between them. CDR3 length: 14 residues. The CDR3 protein is CASSLEDPLEEQYF. As DNA, the CDR3 is TGCGCCAGCAGCTTGGAGGACCCGCTTGAGGAGCAGTACTTC. Variable domain in full (rest from reference TRBV5-1 and TRBJ2-7): KAGVTQTPRYLIKTRGQQVTLSCSPISGHRSVSWYQQTPGQGLQFLFEYFSETQRNKGNFPGRFSGRQFSNSRSEMNVSTLELGDSALYLCASSLEDPLEEQYFGPGTRLTVT.

This clonotype was observed a handful of times. The chain combines TRBV7-9 with TRBJ1-1, with D unresolved. The germline V and J ends were trimmed by 4 bases and 0 bases, with 21 bases remaining between them. Germline lookup yields CDR1 SEHNR and CDR2 FQNEAQ (reference sequence). The CDR3 totals 18 residues. The CDR3 DNA sequence: TGTGCCAGCAGCTCCCCCCTCGTGGGGTACCAAATGAACACTGAAGCTTTCTTT. Translated, it gives CASSSPLVGYQMNTEAFF.

This clonotype was picked up a small number of times. This sequence joins TRBV6-2 or TRBV6-3 and TRBJ1-1, with 9 bases fitting TRBD1. The CDR3 spans 13 residues. The germline V gene has CDR1 MNHEY and CDR2 SVGEGT. With 7 bases clipped from V and 5 bases from J, the junction kept 5 bases outside the gene matches. CDR3 DNA: TGTGCCAGCATCCGGACAGGGGTGACTGAAGCTTTCTTT. Translated: CASIRTGVTEAFF.

V gene TRBV6-2 or TRBV6-3 combines with J gene TRBJ1-5; 7 nucleotides align to TRBD1. The junction had 10 bases not matched to a gene; V was cut back by 7 bases and J by 1 base. The CDR3 has 16 residues. Germline CDR1 MNHEY, CDR2 SVGEGT. CDR3 in amino acids: CASKRGPRVSNQPQHF. CDR3 DNA: TGTGCCAGCAAAAGGGGGCCCAGGGTGAGCAATCAGCCCCAGCATTTT.

In its sample, this clonotype was seen a few times. The V and J genes are TRBV20-1 and TRBJ1-1; a weak D match, TRBD1 (5 bases). Trimming shortened V by 1 base and J by 10 bases, and 13 bases separated the two germline ends. CDR3 size: 12 residues. Germline V lookup: CDR1 DFQATT, CDR2 SNEGSKA (reference sequence). CDR3 DNA sequence: TGCAGTGCTAGAGCGGGGTGGAGGGGAGCTTTCTTT. This gives the protein CSARAGWRGAFF.

This clonotype was observed a handful of times. The J gene is TRBJ2-1, the V gene TRBV20-1, with D possibly being TRBD1 (6 bases). CDR1 and CDR2 from the germline V gene are DFQATT and SNEGSKA (reference sequence). The length of the CDR3 is 12 residues. Deletions cut 3 bases from V and 5 bases from J, with 8 bases between. DNA for the CDR3: TGCAGTGCTAGGAAGGGGGACAATGAGCAGTTCTTC. Protein product: CSARKGDNEQFF.

This clonotype was seen repeatedly, ten times or more. CDR3: CSARGAFGDTQYF. The CDR3 DNA follows: TGCAGTGCTAGGGGGGCCTTTGGGGATACGCAGTATTTT. The chain joins TRBV20-1 to TRBJ2-3; the D gene is possibly TRBD1 (6 bases). The CDR3 runs 13 residues. Germline assignment: CDR1 DFQATT and CDR2 SNEGSKA (reference sequence). Trimming removed 3 bases at V and 6 bases at J, with 13 bases between.

The V gene is TRBV7-2, the J gene TRBJ2-1; D is undetermined. Germline V lookup: CDR1 SGHTA, CDR2 FQGNSA. Deletions cut 1 base from V and 5 bases from J, with 12 bases between. CDR3 length: 15 residues. CDR3 sequence (DNA): TGTGCCAGCAGCTTAGTGGTTTTAGGCAACAATGAGCAGTTCTTC. It translates to CASSLVVLGNNEQFF.

In its sample, this clonotype was seen a few times. This chain connects TRBV20-1 to TRBJ2-7; D gene uncertain. This CDR3 has 13 amino acids. V lost 5 bases and J 0 bases, leaving 11 bases between the germline ends. Per germline, CDR1 DFQATT and CDR2 SNEGSKA (reference sequence). CDR3: CSARWNSSYEQYF. CDR3 in DNA: TGCAGTGCTCGGTGGAACAGCTCCTACGAGCAGTACTTC.

The chain links TRBV6-5 to TRBJ2-1; the D is unclear. From germline, CDR1 is MNHEY and CDR2 SVGAGI. V dropped 4 bases and J dropped 8 bases, with 12 bases sitting between them. This CDR3 has 13 residues. The CDR3: CASSWGGVDEQFF. The CDR3 DNA is TGTGCCAGCAGTTGGGGTGGGGTCGATGAGCAGTTCTTC.

In the case of this clonotype: With a much larger clone just one base away, this may be a read error. The chain combines TRBV6-6 with TRBJ2-1; 9 bases are a match to TRBD1. Per germline, CDR1 MNHNY and CDR2 SVGAGI (reference sequence). The CDR3 runs to 18 residues. CDR3 sequence (DNA): TGTGCCAGCAGCCTCGACTTGATAGGGACAGGGAGCTACAATGAGCTGTTCTTC. Translated: CASSLDLIGTGSYNELFF.

The chain combines TRBV12-3 or TRBV12-4 with TRBJ2-7, with 11 positions matching TRBD1. The ends lost 3 bases at V and 4 bases at J; junction bases unmatched: 8. The CDR3 has 16 amino acids. CDR3 DNA: TGTGCCAGCAGTTTTGAAACGGGGACAGGGGGGTACGAGCAGTACTTC. It encodes CASSFETGTGGYEQYF.